The next 13 T cell receptor beta chains were all read from a single sample in a study of response to subunit inactivated influenza vaccine. TCRdb analysed the RT-PCR reads with MiXCR anew, one entry per CDR3 protein. This repertoire shows hundreds of thousands of distinct CDR3 sequences, 13% to 15% found once; its top ten account for 7.6%. The sample here was PBMCs from blood, taken 14 to 15 days before vaccination. The origin of the receptors is a man over 45 who received an inactivated influenza vaccine.

This clonotype was seen only a few times. The genes are TRBV9 and TRBJ2-1; tentative D call: TRBD2 (7 bases). In germline, CDR1 is SGDLS, CDR2 YYNGEE. V shed 0 bases and J shed 6 bases, with 16 bases lying between them. The CDR3 is 16 amino acids. The CDR3 is CASSVGGGLAVNEQFF. In DNA, the CDR3 is TGTGCCAGCAGCGTAGGGGGGGGGCTAGCGGTCAATGAGCAGTTCTTC.

In its sample, this clonotype was seen a few times. The chain carries TRBV7-2 and TRBJ2-7; D may be TRBD2 (6 bases). Germline V gene data show CDR1 as SGHTA and CDR2 as FQGNSA. This CDR3 contains 13 residues. V dropped 6 bases and J dropped 2 bases, with 11 bases sitting between them. In nucleotides, the CDR3 is TGTGCCAGCAGGGCAACGGGGGCCTACGAGCAGTACTTC. This translates into CASRATGAYEQYF. Supplemented by reference TRBV7-2 and TRBJ2-7, the full variable domain reads GAGVSQSPSNKVTEKGKDVELRCDPISGHTALYWYRQSLGQGLEFLIYFQGNSAPDKSGLPSDRFSAERTGGSVSTLTIQRTQQEDSAVYLCASRATGAYEQYFGPGTRLTVT.

This clonotype was detected only a few times. The chain employs TRBV4-3 and TRBJ2-2; 7 bases align to TRBD1. With 0 bases clipped from V and 4 bases from J, the junction kept 8 bases outside the gene matches. The CDR3 extends over 17 amino acids. From germline, CDR1 is LGHNA and CDR2 YSLEER. Written as DNA, the CDR3 is TGCGCCAGCAGCCAAGATCTAAAGGGGGCGGTCACCGGGGAGCTGTTTTTT. Translation: CASSQDLKGAVTGELFF.

This chain uses TRBV20-1 with TRBJ1-5; no clear D. The CDR3 sequence is 13 residues long. Looked up from germline, CDR1 is DFQATT and CDR2 is SNEGSKA (reference sequence). Trimming removed 6 bases at V and 1 base at J, with 10 bases between. CDR3 protein: CSAQGGSNQPQHF. CDR3 sequence (DNA): TGCAGTGCCCAAGGTGGGAGCAATCAGCCCCAGCATTTT.

This clonotype has only a few counts. The rearrangement joins TRBV5-6 to TRBJ1-2; 9 nucleotides align to TRBD1. Germline lookup yields CDR1 SGHDT and CDR2 YYEEEE. V lost 4 bases to trimming and J lost 2 bases; unmatched junction nucleotides: 6. This CDR3 region has 15 residues. The CDR3 sequence is CASSDTGTGNYGYTF. DNA for the CDR3: TGTGCCAGCAGCGACACCGGGACAGGGAACTATGGCTACACCTTC.

The chain joins TRBV6-1 to TRBJ2-7; 8 bases fit TRBD1. This CDR3 has 13 residues. Germline V lookup: CDR1 MNHNS, CDR2 SASEGT. J was trimmed by 5 bases and V by 6 bases; bases with no gene match: 6. CDR3 in amino acids: CASSTGTGDEQYF. The CDR3 nucleotides are TGTGCCAGCAGCACCGGGACAGGCGACGAGCAGTACTTC.

This clonotype was observed at least ten times. The chain carries TRBV4-1 and TRBJ1-5; a possible D gene is TRBD1 (5 bases). The ends were cut back, 3 bases at V and 4 bases at J, with 13 bases in the middle. Germline-derived CDR1 and CDR2 are MGHRA and YSYEKL. The CDR3 has 15 residues. CDR3: CASSQRTQSNQPQHF. The CDR3 coding sequence is TGCGCCAGCAGCCAGAGGACACAATCGAATCAGCCCCAGCATTTT.

There are many counts of this clonotype. Here the CDR3 reads CASSWLRDNSPLHF. The CDR3 region has the DNA TGTGCCAGCAGTTGGCTCAGGGACAATTCACCCCTCCACTTT. The chain links TRBV7-2 to TRBJ1-6, with D possibly being TRBD1 (5 bases). CDR3 length: 14 amino acids. Germline V gene lookup returns CDR1 SGHTA and CDR2 FQGNSA. V was clipped by 6 bases and J by 7 bases, with 13 bases between them.

This chain uses TRBV12-3 or TRBV12-4 with TRBJ2-5; D is possibly TRBD1 or TRBD2 (5 bases each). CDR3 length: 14 residues. V lost 6 bases, J lost 8 bases, and 19 bases lay in between. The CDR3 spells CASSDWASRDTQYF. CDR3 sequence (DNA): TGTGCCAGCAGCGATTGGGCTAGCAGGGATACCCAGTACTTC.

The chain joins TRBV20-1 to TRBJ1-6; D gene uncertain. The CDR3 has 19 amino acids. Trimming left V 1 base short and J 0 bases short, with 19 bases between. Per germline, CDR1 DFQATT and CDR2 SNEGSKA (reference sequence). CDR3 protein: CSARGFRFGSSSYNSPLHF. The CDR3 DNA follows: TGCAGTGCTAGAGGCTTTAGATTCGGCAGTAGCTCCTATAATTCACCCCTCCACTTT.

This clonotype was counted between two and nine times. This chain connects TRBV20-1 to TRBJ2-7, with 9 bases that match TRBD1. CDR1 DFQATT and CDR2 SNEGSKA come from the germline V gene (reference sequence). Trimming at V came to 1 base and at J to 1 base, leaving 8 bases not matched to a gene. The length of the CDR3 is 16 residues. CDR3 nucleotide sequence: TGCAGTGCTAGAGGGCCCGGGACAGGGTTGTCCTACGAGCAGTACTTC. Amino acids: CSARGPGTGLSYEQYF.

The table lists this clonotype with a few counts. The chain employs TRBV5-6 and TRBJ2-5, with 8 bases lining up with TRBD1. The CDR3 loop spans 15 amino acids. Trimming removed 2 bases from V and 3 bases from J; junction bases left unmatched: 6. The V gene's germline CDR1 is SGHDT and CDR2 YYEEEE. CDR3 coding DNA: TGTGCCAGCAGCTTTTGGACAGGGAATAAAGAGACCCAGTACTTC. Translated, it gives CASSFWTGNKETQYF.

This clonotype was observed a handful of times. The V gene is TRBV12-3 or TRBV12-4, the J gene TRBJ1-5; no clear D gene. This CDR3 contains 15 residues. Trimming pared 2 bases from V and 0 bases from J, leaving 8 bases between. CDR3 sequence: CASSLTANSNQPQHF. As DNA, the CDR3 is TGTGCCAGCAGTTTAACGGCGAATAGCAATCAGCCCCAGCATTTT.